One sample yielded the 2 T cell receptor beta chains listed below, sequenced in a study of T-cell memory formation after mild COVID-19. From the 5' RACE reads, TCRdb called clonotypes with MiXCR, one entry per CDR3 protein. The repertoire holds more than 300,000 distinct CDR3 sequences, approximately 22% seen once, with around a fifth in the top ten. Specimen: PBMCs or a T cell subset sorted from them (not recorded which). The source is a man aged 18 to 29 who had mild COVID-19 (a few samples of this study predate the infection). Cell type and time point are not known.

V is TRBV6-6 and J is TRBJ2-3; D not certain. V lost 2 bases, J lost 7 bases, and 4 bases lay in between. Germline V gene data show CDR1 as MNHNY and CDR2 as SVGAGI (reference sequence). This CDR3 has 11 residues. The CDR3 region is CASSYSHTQYF. DNA of the CDR3: TGTGCCAGCAGTTACAGCCATACGCAGTATTTT.

This chain links TRBV19 with TRBJ2-1; TRBD2 is a possible D gene (7 bases). This CDR3 is built from 16 residues. The germline CDR1 and CDR2 sequences are LNHDA and SQIVND (reference sequence). Trimming took 3 bases from V and 2 from J, leaving 14 bases between them. CDR3 sequence: CASSMRGGGTYNEQFF. The CDR3 DNA reads TGTGCCAGTAGTATGAGGGGGGGCGGCACCTACAATGAGCAGTTCTTC.